This is a list of T cell receptor beta chains from one sample in a study of T cell repertoires in cytomegalovirus infection. For these TCRs, the target antigens are not known. MiXCR was run by TCRdb on the reads, yielding one entry per CDR3 protein. Counted here are tens of thousands of distinct CDR3 sequences, around 20% occurring once; the ten biggest clones make up around 59%. Sequencing used CD8+ T cells from cultured PBMCs, obtained from culture after CMV antigen stimulation. The receptors were gathered from a human donor in good health (CMV status not recorded). Some clones in this sample may be carry-over from other donors' samples. Each CDR3 is given with its conserved first and last residue. Fields, in order: D gene, clone size, V gene, J gene, CDR3 DNA, CDR3 protein. A D gene is named only where the DNA matches it firmly. The size entry is marked missing in some rows and otherwise reads once, few, many or a size class.

D: TRBD1; size: .; V: TRBV7-8; J: TRBJ2-1; DNA: TGTGCCAGCAGTTATAGGACAGGGCCCACCTACAATGAGCAGTTCTTC; CDR3: CASSYRTGPTYNEQFF
D: .; size: .; V: TRBV29-1; J: TRBJ1-3; DNA: TGCAGCGGAGTATCCAAGGCGTCTGGAAACACCATATATTTT; CDR3: CSGVSKASGNTIYF
D: .; size: .; V: TRBV11-2; J: TRBJ2-7; DNA: TGTGCCAGCAGCTTAAGGGGGGGGTGGGGGGCTTACGAGCAGTACTTC; CDR3: CASSLRGGWGAYEQYF
D: .; size: many; V: TRBV7-8; J: TRBJ2-5; DNA: TGTGCCAGCAGCTTAGAAGGTGAGACCAGGGACGAAGAGACCCAGTACTTC; CDR3: CASSLEGETRDEETQYF
D: .; size: many; V: TRBV5-1; J: TRBJ2-7; DNA: TGCGCCAGCAGCTTGGTTAGGGGCCACGAGCAGTACTTC; CDR3: CASSLVRGHEQYF
D: .; size: .; V: TRBV28; J: TRBJ2-7; DNA: TGTGCCAGCACCCCCCCCAGGGTCTCCTACGAGCAGTACTTC; CDR3: CASTPPRVSYEQYF
D: .; size: few; V: TRBV6-6; J: TRBJ2-1; DNA: TGTGCCAGCAGTTACGGGGGCATGAGCGCGATCGACTCCTACAATGAGCAGTTCTTC; CDR3: CASSYGGMSAIDSYNEQFF
D: TRBD1; size: .; V: TRBV20-1; J: TRBJ2-5; DNA: TGCAGTGCTAGGTCAGGGGGAGAGCAAGAGACCCAGTACTTC; CDR3: CSARSGGEQETQYF
D: .; size: once; V: TRBV2; J: TRBJ2-7; DNA: TGTGCCAGAGGGTGGGAAGGGGAGTACGAGCAGTACTTC; CDR3: CARGWEGEYEQYF
D: .; size: .; V: TRBV15; J: TRBJ2-7; DNA: TGTGCCACCAGCAGGTCGGGAAACTACGAGCAGTACTTC; CDR3: CATSRSGNYEQYF
D: TRBD2; size: few; V: TRBV7-8; J: TRBJ2-7; DNA: TGTGCCAGCAGCTTAGAGGGACGACTAGCGGCTCCCCCCTACGAGCAGTACTTC; CDR3: CASSLEGRLAAPPYEQYF
D: .; size: .; V: TRBV9; J: TRBJ2-7; DNA: TGTGCCAGCAGCGTAGCCTCTAAGGCCGCGCCCGGATACGAGCAGTACTTC; CDR3: CASSVASKAAPGYEQYF
D: TRBD1; size: few; V: TRBV6-8; J: TRBJ1-1; DNA: TGTGCCAGCAGTTATTCAGGGGGCTGGACTGAAGCTTTCTTT; CDR3: CASSYSGGWTEAFF
D: .; size: .; V: TRBV7-3; J: TRBJ2-1; DNA: TGTGCCAGCAGCTTGGAACGGGGGAGTTACAATGAGCAGTTCTTC; CDR3: CASSLERGSYNEQFF
D: .; size: .; V: TRBV7-2; J: TRBJ1-1; DNA: TGTGCCAGCAGCTTAGTAAAGGGGAACACTGAAGCTTTCTTT; CDR3: CASSLVKGNTEAFF
D: TRBD2; size: .; V: TRBV11-2; J: TRBJ2-5; DNA: TGTGCCAGCAGCTCCAGACTAGCAGCAGAGACCCAGTACTTC; CDR3: CASSSRLAAETQYF
D: .; size: few; V: TRBV7-9; J: TRBJ2-2; DNA: TGTGCCAGCAGGGACAGAGACACCGGGGAGCTGTTTTTT; CDR3: CASRDRDTGELFF
D: .; size: .; V: TRBV7-4; J: TRBJ1-1; DNA: TGTGCCAGCAGCCCGACTCAGGGCCTCGGCACTGAAGCTTTCTTT; CDR3: CASSPTQGLGTEAFF
D: TRBD2; size: few; V: TRBV20-1; J: TRBJ2-1; DNA: TGCAGTGCTAGGGATAGCGGGTCTCCCTACAATGAGCAGTTCTTC; CDR3: CSARDSGSPYNEQFF
D: .; size: .; V: TRBV9; J: TRBJ1-5; DNA: TGTGCCAGCAGCGTAGGGGCAGGCAATCAGCCCCAGCATTTT; CDR3: CASSVGAGNQPQHF
D: .; size: many; V: TRBV9; J: TRBJ2-5; DNA: TGTGCCAGCAGCGTATGGGGCAGGGAAGAGACCCAGTACTTC; CDR3: CASSVWGREETQYF
D: TRBD1; size: many; V: TRBV7-9; J: TRBJ1-1; DNA: TGTGCCAGCACCTCCGGGGGGACAGGGCGAGGCACTGAAGCTTTCTTT; CDR3: CASTSGGTGRGTEAFF
D: .; size: few; V: TRBV5-4; J: TRBJ1-1; DNA: TGTGCCAGCAGCTTGCCCCTTCAGGCACGGGCTTTCTTT; CDR3: CASSLPLQARAFF
D: .; size: many; V: TRBV7-6; J: TRBJ1-3; DNA: TGTGCCAGCAGCTTGTATCCGGACAGAGACTCTGGAAACACCATATATTTT; CDR3: CASSLYPDRDSGNTIYF
D: TRBD1; size: .; V: TRBV7-8; J: TRBJ2-1; DNA: TGTGCCAGCAGCCTAGACAGGGGGCCCTACAATGAGCAGTTCTTC; CDR3: CASSLDRGPYNEQFF
D: .; size: few; V: TRBV28; J: TRBJ2-7; DNA: TGTGCCAGCATGGGACCAGGGACCTACGAGCAGTACTTC; CDR3: CASMGPGTYEQYF
D: .; size: few; V: TRBV7-2; J: TRBJ1-2; DNA: TGTGCCAGCAGCGCACTCGGAGAGCATCGAATGTATGGCTACACCTTC; CDR3: CASSALGEHRMYGYTF
D: .; size: few; V: TRBV2; J: TRBJ1-6; DNA: TGTGCCAGCAGTGATGCAGGCTCCAATTCACCCCTCCACTTT; CDR3: CASSDAGSNSPLHF
D: .; size: .; V: TRBV11-3; J: TRBJ2-2; DNA: TGTGCCAGCAGTCTCCGGGACGGCACCGGGGAGCTGTTTTTT; CDR3: CASSLRDGTGELFF
D: .; size: .; V: TRBV6-2/TRBV6-3; J: TRBJ2-5; DNA: TGTGCCAGCAGTTACAAACCGGCCCCGGCGGCCCAGTACTTC; CDR3: CASSYKPAPAAQYF
D: .; size: few; V: TRBV20-1; J: TRBJ2-7; DNA: TGCAGTGCTCTCCCCTACGGGGGGGACAGGGCGGGGAGGGAGCAGTACTTC; CDR3: CSALPYGGDRAGREQYF
D: TRBD1; size: few; V: TRBV6-1; J: TRBJ1-2; DNA: TGTGCCAGCAGTGAACGGGACAGTAAACGCCCTGGATATGGCTACACCTTC; CDR3: CASSERDSKRPGYGYTF
D: .; size: .; V: TRBV15; J: TRBJ1-1; DNA: TGTGCCACCAGCAGAGCGAGGAAAAACACTGAAGCTTTCTTT; CDR3: CATSRARKNTEAFF